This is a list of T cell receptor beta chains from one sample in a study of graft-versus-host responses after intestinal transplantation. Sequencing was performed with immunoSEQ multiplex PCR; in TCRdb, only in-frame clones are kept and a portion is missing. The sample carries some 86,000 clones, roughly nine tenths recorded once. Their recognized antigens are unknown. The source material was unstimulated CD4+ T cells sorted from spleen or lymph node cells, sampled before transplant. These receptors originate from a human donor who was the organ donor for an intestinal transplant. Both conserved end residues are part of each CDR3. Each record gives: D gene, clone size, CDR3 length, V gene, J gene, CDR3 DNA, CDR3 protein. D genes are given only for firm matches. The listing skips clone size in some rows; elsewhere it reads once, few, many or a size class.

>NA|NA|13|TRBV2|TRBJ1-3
TGTGCCTCCGAACAGGGTTCTGGAAACACCATATATTTT
CASEQGSGNTIYF
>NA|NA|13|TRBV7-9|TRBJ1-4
TGTGCCAGCAGCTTAGGACAAACTGAAAAACTGTTTTTT
CASSLGQTEKLFF
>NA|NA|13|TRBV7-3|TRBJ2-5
TGTGCCAGCAGCCCGCGAGCCCAAGAGACCCAGTACTTC
CASSPRAQETQYF
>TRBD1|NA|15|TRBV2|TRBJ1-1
TGTGCCAGCGTGTCCAATCCGGGACAGGGGACTGAAGCTTTCTTT
CASVSNPGQGTEAFF
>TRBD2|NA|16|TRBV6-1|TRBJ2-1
TGTGCCAGCAGTGGCGCTTTCGCGGGGGCCTACAATGAGCAGTTCTTC
CASSGAFAGAYNEQFF
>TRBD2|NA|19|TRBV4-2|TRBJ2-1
TGTGCCAGCAGCCAAGTTGGACTAGTGCAATCCGACTCCTACAATGAGCAGTTCTTC
CASSQVGLVQSDSYNEQFF
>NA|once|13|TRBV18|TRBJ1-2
TGTGCCAGCCTAGGGGACAATAACTATGGCTACACCTTC
CASLGDNNYGYTF
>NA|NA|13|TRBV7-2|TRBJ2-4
TGTGCCATTGCTGGCTATGGAGAAAACATTCAGTACTTC
CAIAGYGENIQYF
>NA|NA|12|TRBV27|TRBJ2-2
TGTGCCAGCAGTTTTCAGGTGGGGGAGCTGTTTTTT
CASSFQVGELFF
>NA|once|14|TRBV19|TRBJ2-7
TGTGCCAGTAACCCAGGGGGGTTTTTGGACGAGCAGTACTTC
CASNPGGFLDEQYF
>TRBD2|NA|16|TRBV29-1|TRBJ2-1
TGCAGCGTTGTGGGGGGGACTAGCGGAGCCTACAATGAGCAGTTCTTC
CSVVGGTSGAYNEQFF
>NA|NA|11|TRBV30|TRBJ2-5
TGTGCCTGGAGCCAGAAAGAGACCCAGTACTTC
CAWSQKETQYF
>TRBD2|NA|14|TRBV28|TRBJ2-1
TGTGCCAGCACGGGGGGACTCCTATACAATGAGCAGTTCTTC
CASTGGLLYNEQFF
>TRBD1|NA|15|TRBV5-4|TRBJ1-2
TGTGCCAGCAGCTTACCGACAGGGGAGGCCTATGGCTACACCTTC
CASSLPTGEAYGYTF
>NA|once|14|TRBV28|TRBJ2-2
TGTGCCAGCTCCCACGTGTGGGGAGCCGGGGAGCTGTTTTTT
CASSHVWGAGELFF
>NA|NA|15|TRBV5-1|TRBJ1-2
TGCGCCAGCAGCTATTCGAAGGGAGCTAACTATGGCTACACCTTC
CASSYSKGANYGYTF
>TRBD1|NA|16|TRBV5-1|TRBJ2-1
TGCGCCAGCAGGTGGGGCAGGGGGCGACAGGACAATGAGCAGTTCTTC
CASRWGRGRQDNEQFF
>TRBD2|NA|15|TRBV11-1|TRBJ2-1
TGTGCCAGCAGCCCCCTGACGGCGGGAGGCAATGAGCAGTTCTTC
CASSPLTAGGNEQFF
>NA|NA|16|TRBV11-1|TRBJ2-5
TGTGCCAGCAGCCCGACCCACGCCGGGACTCAGGAGACCCAGTACTTC
CASSPTHAGTQETQYF
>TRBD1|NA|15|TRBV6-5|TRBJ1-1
TGTGCCAGCAGTTCCCACTCGGGACAGGGAGGTGAAGCTTTCTTT
CASSSHSGQGGEAFF
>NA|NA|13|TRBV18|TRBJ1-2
TGTGCCAGCTCACCATTTACTTTAAGCGGCTACACCTTC
CASSPFTLSGYTF
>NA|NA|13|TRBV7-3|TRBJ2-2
TGTGCCAGCAGCTTAACTCGCACCGGGGAGCTGTTTTTT
CASSLTRTGELFF
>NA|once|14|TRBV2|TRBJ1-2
TGTGCCAGCGAGACGAACCAGGTTTTCTATGGCTACACCTTC
CASETNQVFYGYTF
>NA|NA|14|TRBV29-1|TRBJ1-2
TGCAGCGTTGAGGGTTGGCGGCCACTTTATGGCTACACCTTC
CSVEGWRPLYGYTF
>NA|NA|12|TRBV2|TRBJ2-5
TGTGCCAGCAGTGACAGGGCGGAGACCCAGTACTTC
CASSDRAETQYF
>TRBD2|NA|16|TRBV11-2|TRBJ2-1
TGTGCCAGCAGCCCCTCGAATCGGCGGGAGGGTAATGAGCAGTTCTTC
CASSPSNRREGNEQFF
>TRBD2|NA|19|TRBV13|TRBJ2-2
TGTGCCAGCAGCTTTGGACTAGCGGGAGGGCCCGTCAACACCGGGGAGCTGTTTTTT
CASSFGLAGGPVNTGELFF
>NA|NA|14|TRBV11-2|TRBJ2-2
TGTGCCAGCAGCTTAGTCTTATTTAGAGGGGAGCTGTTTTTT
CASSLVLFRGELFF
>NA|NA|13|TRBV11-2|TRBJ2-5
TGTGCCAGCAGCTTAGGGGCTCGGGAGACCCAGTACTTC
CASSLGARETQYF
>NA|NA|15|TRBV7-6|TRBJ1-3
TGTGCCAGCAGCTTAGAACATGGCTCTGGAAACACCATATATTTT
CASSLEHGSGNTIYF
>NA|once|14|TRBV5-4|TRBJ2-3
TGTGCCAGCAGCTTGTGGGGGGGCCAAGATACGCAGTATTTT
CASSLWGGQDTQYF
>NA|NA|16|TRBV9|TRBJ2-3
TGTGCCAGCAGCATGAGGCGGGACAGCCGGACAGATACGCAGTATTTT
CASSMRRDSRTDTQYF
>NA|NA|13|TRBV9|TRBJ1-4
TGTGCCAGGGGGGGGCTGGGGGTTGAAAAACTGTTTTTT
CARGGLGVEKLFF
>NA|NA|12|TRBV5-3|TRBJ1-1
TGTGCCAGAAATGCCGGACAGACTGAAGCTTTCTTT
CARNAGQTEAFF
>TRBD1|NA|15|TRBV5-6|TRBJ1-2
TGTGCCAGCAGCTTGGTAACGACAGGGATCTATGGCTACACCTTC
CASSLVTTGIYGYTF
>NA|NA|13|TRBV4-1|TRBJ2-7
TGCGCCAGCAGCCAAGTAGGGGGGGGAGGGCAGTACTTC
CASSQVGGGGQYF
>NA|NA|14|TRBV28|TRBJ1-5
TGTGCCAGCAGCTCGGGACAACTCAATCAGCCCCAGCATTTT
CASSSGQLNQPQHF
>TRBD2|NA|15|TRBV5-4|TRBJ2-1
TGTGCCAGCAGCTTTCCGTTAGCGGGAGTCAATGAGCAGTTCTTC
CASSFPLAGVNEQFF
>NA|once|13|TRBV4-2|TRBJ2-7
TGTGCCAGCAGCGCACTGGGGCGCTACGAGCAGTACTTC
CASSALGRYEQYF
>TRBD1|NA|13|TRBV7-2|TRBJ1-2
TGTGCCAGCAGACCCGGACAGGGCAATGGCTACACCTTC
CASRPGQGNGYTF
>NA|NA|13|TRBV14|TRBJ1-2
TGTGCCAGCAGCCAACAGGGGAACTATGGCTACACCTTC
CASSQQGNYGYTF
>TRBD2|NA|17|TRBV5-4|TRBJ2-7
TGTGCCAGCAGCTTGGTTCTCCTAGCGGGGGAGTCCTACGAGCAGTACTTC
CASSLVLLAGESYEQYF
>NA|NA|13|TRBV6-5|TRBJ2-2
TGTGCCAGCAGCCGGGTGGGCGGGGGGGAGCTGTTTTTT
CASSRVGGGELFF
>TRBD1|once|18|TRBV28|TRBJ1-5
TGTGCCAGCAGTCCCCGGGACAGGGGGCTTAGGGGCAATCAGCCCCAGCATTTT
CASSPRDRGLRGNQPQHF
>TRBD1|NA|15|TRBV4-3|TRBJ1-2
TGCGCCAGCAGCCAAGATGGCCAGGGGGCGGTGGGCTACACCTTC
CASSQDGQGAVGYTF
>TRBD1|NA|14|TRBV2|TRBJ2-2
TGTGCCACCGAGACAGGGGGCGTTACCGGGGAGCTGTTTTTT
CATETGGVTGELFF
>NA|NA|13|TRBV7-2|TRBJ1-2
TGTGCCAGCAGCTTAGGGGTGGGCCGAGGCTACACCTTC
CASSLGVGRGYTF
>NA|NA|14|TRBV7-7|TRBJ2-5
TGTGCTAGCAGTTTTTCTACAGGGCCAGAGACCCAGTACTTC
CASSFSTGPETQYF
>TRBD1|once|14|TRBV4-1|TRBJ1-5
TGCGCCAGCAGCCCGGGGACAGGGGATCAGCCCCAGCATTTT
CASSPGTGDQPQHF
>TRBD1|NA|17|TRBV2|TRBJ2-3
TGTGCCAGCAGTTTTCGGCGGGGGACAGGGAGTACAGATACGCAGTATTTT
CASSFRRGTGSTDTQYF
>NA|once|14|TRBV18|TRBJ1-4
TGTGCCAGCTCACCTAGGGGAACTAATGAAAAACTGTTTTTT
CASSPRGTNEKLFF
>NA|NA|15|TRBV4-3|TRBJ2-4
TGCGCCAGCAGCCAGTCCCAGGGGCGGGAAAACATTCAGTACTTC
CASSQSQGRENIQYF
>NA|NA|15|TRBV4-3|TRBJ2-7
TGCGCCAGCAGCCAATCGATAGGGACATCCTACGAGCAGTACTTC
CASSQSIGTSYEQYF
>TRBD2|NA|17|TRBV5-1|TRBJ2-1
TGCGCCAGCAGCCTTATCCCTCTAGCGGGGGCCTACAATGAGCAGTTCTTC
CASSLIPLAGAYNEQFF
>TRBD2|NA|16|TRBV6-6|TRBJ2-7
TGTGCCAGCAGTTACGGAGCGGGACTACAGACCTACGAGCAGTACTTC
CASSYGAGLQTYEQYF
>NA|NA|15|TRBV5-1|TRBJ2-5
TGCGCCAGCAGCTCGGTCCCGGGACATCAGGGGACCCAGTACTTC
CASSSVPGHQGTQYF
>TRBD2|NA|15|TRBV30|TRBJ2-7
TGTGCCTTGAGGCGCCCAAGCGGGGGGGACTACGAGCTAAACTTC
CALRRPSGGDYELNF
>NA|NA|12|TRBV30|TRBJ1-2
TGTGCCTGGAGTGAGCGGGCAGGTGGCTACACCTTC
CAWSERAGGYTF